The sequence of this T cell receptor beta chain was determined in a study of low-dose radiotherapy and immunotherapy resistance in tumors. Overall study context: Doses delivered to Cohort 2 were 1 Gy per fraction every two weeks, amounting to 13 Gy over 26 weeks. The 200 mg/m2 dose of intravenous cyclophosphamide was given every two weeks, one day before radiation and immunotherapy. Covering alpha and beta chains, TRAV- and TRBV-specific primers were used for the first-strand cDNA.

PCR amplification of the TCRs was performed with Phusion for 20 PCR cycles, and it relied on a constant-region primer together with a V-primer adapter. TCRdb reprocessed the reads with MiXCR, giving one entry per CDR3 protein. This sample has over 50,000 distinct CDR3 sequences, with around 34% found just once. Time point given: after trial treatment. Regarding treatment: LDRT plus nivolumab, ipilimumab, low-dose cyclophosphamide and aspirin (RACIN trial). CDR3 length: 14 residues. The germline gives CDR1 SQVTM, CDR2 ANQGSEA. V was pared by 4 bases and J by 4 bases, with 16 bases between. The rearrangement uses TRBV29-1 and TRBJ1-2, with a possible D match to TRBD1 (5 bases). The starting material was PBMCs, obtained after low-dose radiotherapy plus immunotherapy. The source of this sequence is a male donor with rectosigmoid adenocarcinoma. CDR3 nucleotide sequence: TGCAGCGTTGGTACGGGGACCGCCTCCTATGGCTACACCTTC. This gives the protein CSVGTGTASYGYTF.